This TCR beta chain was identified in a study of cytomegalovirus exposure and HLA in healthy donors. The CDR3 totals 15 residues. The germline gives CDR1 SSHAT, CDR2 FNYEAQ (reference sequence). Between the trimmed V and J ends, which lost 6 bases and 4 bases, there was a span of 16 bases. Assay: immunoSEQ multiplex PCR; the TCRdb copy retains only in-frame clones and omits some. The sample comprises about 100,000 clones, about 85% of which are singletons, and 3% to 3.5% rests with the top ten. The sequenced material came from PBMCs. The sequence was obtained from a woman younger than 30 in good health and CMV-seronegative. The V and J genes are TRBV7-7 and TRBJ2-1; tentative D call: TRBD1 (6 bases). The CDR3: CASSSQGTPYNEQFF. The CDR3 DNA reads as TGTGCCAGCAGTTCGCAGGGGACACCTTACAATGAGCAGTTCTTC.